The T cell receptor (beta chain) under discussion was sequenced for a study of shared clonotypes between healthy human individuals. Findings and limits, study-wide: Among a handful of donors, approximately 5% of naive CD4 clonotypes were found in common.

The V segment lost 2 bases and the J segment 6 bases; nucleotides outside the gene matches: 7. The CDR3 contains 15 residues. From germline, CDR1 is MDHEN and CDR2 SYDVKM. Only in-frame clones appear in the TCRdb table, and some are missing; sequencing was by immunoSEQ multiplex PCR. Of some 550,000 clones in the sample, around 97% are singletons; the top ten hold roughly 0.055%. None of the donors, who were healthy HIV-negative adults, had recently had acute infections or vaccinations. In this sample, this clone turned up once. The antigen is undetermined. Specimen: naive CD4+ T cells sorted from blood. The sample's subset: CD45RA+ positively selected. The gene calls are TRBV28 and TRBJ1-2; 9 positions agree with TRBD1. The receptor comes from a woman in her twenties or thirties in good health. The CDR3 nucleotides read TGTGCCAGCAGTTTACCTGACAGGGGGGTCAATGGCTACACCTTC. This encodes CASSLPDRGVNGYTF.